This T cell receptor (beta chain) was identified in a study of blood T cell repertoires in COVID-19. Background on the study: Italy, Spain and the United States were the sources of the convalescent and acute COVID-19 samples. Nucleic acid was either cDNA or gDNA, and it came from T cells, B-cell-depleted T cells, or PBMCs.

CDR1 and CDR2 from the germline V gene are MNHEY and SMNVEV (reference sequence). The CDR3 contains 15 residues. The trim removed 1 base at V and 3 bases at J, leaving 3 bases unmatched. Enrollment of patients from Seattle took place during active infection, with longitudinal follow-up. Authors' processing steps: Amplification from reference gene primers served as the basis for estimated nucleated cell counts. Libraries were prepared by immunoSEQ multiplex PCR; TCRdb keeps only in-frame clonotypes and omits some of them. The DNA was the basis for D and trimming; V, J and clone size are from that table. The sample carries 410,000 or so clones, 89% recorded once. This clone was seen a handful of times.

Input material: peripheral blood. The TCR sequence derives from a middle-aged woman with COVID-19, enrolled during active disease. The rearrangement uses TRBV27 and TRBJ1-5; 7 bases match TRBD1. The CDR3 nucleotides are TGTGCCAGCAGTTTATTGGACAGGCCCAATCAGCCCCAGCATTTT. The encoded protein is CASSLLDRPNQPQHF.